This is a list of T cell receptor beta chains from one sample in a study of blood T cell repertoires in COVID-19. Some clones are missing from TCRdb's copy, which holds only in-frame ones; the method was immunoSEQ multiplex PCR. The repertoire holds a few hundred thousand clones, 86% seen once, with roughly 1.9% in the top ten. Source material: peripheral blood. Every receptor here comes from a woman aged 30 to 39 who had recovered from COVID-19. CDR3s include the opening cysteine and the closing phenylalanine or tryptophan. D genes are given only for firm matches. Some rows mark clone size as missing; the rest say once, few, many or name a class of expanded clone.

cdr3_nt cdr3_aa clone_size j_call d_call v_call
TGTGCCAGCAGCTTAGACGCAGGAGGATGGTCTGAAGCTTTCTTT CASSLDAGGWSEAFF NA TRBJ1-1 NA TRBV7-9
TGTGCCAGCAGCCTGAGGGCCGCCATCTCCTATAATTCACCCCTCCACTTT CASSLRAAISYNSPLHF NA TRBJ1-6 NA TRBV7-2
TGCGCCAGCAGCTTACAGGGGGCTCCGTACGAGCAGTACTTC CASSLQGAPYEQYF NA TRBJ2-7 TRBD1 TRBV5-1
TGTGCCAGCAGCGACTGGACAGGTCGTAGGTGGTACGGCTACACCTTC CASSDWTGRRWYGYTF once TRBJ1-2 NA TRBV21-1
TGTGCCAGCAGCTTCATCAGGGGAAATGAGCAGTTCTTC CASSFIRGNEQFF NA TRBJ2-1 NA TRBV5-5
TGTGCCAGCAGAACGGGACAAGGGCGGATTTACGAGCAGTACTTC CASRTGQGRIYEQYF NA TRBJ2-7 NA TRBV6-5
TGTGCCAGCAGCTGGAGCCGGGACAGGTTCACAGATACGCAGTATTTT CASSWSRDRFTDTQYF NA TRBJ2-3 TRBD1 TRBV7-3
TGTGCCAGCAGTTTAGTCAGGGGTACCTACGAGCAGTACTTC CASSLVRGTYEQYF NA TRBJ2-7 NA TRBV27
TGTGCCAGCAGCGACCAAAAGCGGGAGCCTTACAATGAGCAGTTCTTC CASSDQKREPYNEQFF NA TRBJ2-1 TRBD2 TRBV11-2
TGTGCCAGCAGTTTATTACAAACCTACGAGCAGTACTTC CASSLLQTYEQYF NA TRBJ2-7 NA TRBV28
TGTGCTGTACCTAGGACAGATGCAACTAATGAAAAACTGTTTTTT CAVPRTDATNEKLFF NA TRBJ1-4 NA TRBV7-9
TGTGCCAGCAGCCGAGACAGGGACACTGAAGCTTTCTTT CASSRDRDTEAFF NA TRBJ1-1 TRBD1 TRBV3-1/TRBV3-2
TGTGCCAGCAGCTTGACACAGGGGACCTACAATGAGCAGTTCTTC CASSLTQGTYNEQFF NA TRBJ2-1 TRBD1 TRBV5-4
TGTGCCAGCAGCGCTCTAGGGGACAATGAGCAGTTCTTC CASSALGDNEQFF NA TRBJ2-1 NA TRBV6-5
TGTGCCAGCAGTTTATCTCGAGCGGGAGGCGCTGAGGAGTTCTTC CASSLSRAGGAEEFF NA TRBJ2-1 TRBD2 TRBV28
TGTGCCAGCAGTTTATCAGCAGGGAACAATCAGCCCCAGCATTTT CASSLSAGNNQPQHF few TRBJ1-5 NA TRBV28
TGTGCCAGCAGCCCAAAACTAGCGCTGGGAGCCGGGGAGCTGTTTTTT CASSPKLALGAGELFF few TRBJ2-2 TRBD2 TRBV7-9
TGTGCCAGCAGCTTGTCTGTTGGCGGGATAAGCGCCTACAATGAGCAGTTCTTC CASSLSVGGISAYNEQFF NA TRBJ2-1 NA TRBV7-8
TGCGCCAGCAGCTTCACCCGGGACACCTCCTACGAGCAGTACTTC CASSFTRDTSYEQYF NA TRBJ2-7 NA TRBV5-1
TGTGCCAGCAGCAGGGGGCGGAACACTGAAGCTTTCTTT CASSRGRNTEAFF few TRBJ1-1 TRBD1 TRBV6-5
TGCGCCAGCAGACTGAGTAGCGGGAGTGGCGAGCAGTACTTC CASRLSSGSGEQYF NA TRBJ2-7 TRBD2 TRBV4-1
TGTGCCACCAGTGATTCATCCCTGCAGGGTGGCTACACCTTC CATSDSSLQGGYTF NA TRBJ1-2 NA TRBV24-1
TGTGCCATCAGTGAGGGAGGGACGGTGGACACTGAAGCTTTCTTT CAISEGGTVDTEAFF NA TRBJ1-1 NA TRBV10-3
TGTGCCAGTCGGACGGCGGGCCGGGAGACCCAGTACTTC CASRTAGRETQYF NA TRBJ2-5 NA TRBV19
TGTGCCAGCAGCGGGGACAGGGTTGAGCAGTACTTC CASSGDRVEQYF NA TRBJ2-7 TRBD1 TRBV2
TGTGCCAGCAGTCCGGCGGTTTACAATGAGCAGTTCTTC CASSPAVYNEQFF NA TRBJ2-1 NA TRBV28
TGTGCCAGCAGCCGCGGGGGGCGGGGGACCATCAATGAGCAGTTCTTC CASSRGGRGTINEQFF once TRBJ2-1 TRBD2 TRBV4-2
TGCGCCAGCAGCACCGAGGGGGGGAGCAATCAGCCCCAGCATTTT CASSTEGGSNQPQHF NA TRBJ1-5 NA TRBV5-1
TGTGCCAGCGGGACAGGGGACCATGAGCAGTTCTTC CASGTGDHEQFF NA TRBJ2-1 TRBD1 TRBV6-5
TGTGCCAGCATCGGGACAGTGCGTCAGCCCCAGCATTTT CASIGTVRQPQHF NA TRBJ1-5 TRBD1 TRBV6-5
TGCGCCAGCAGCTCGGACAGGGCAGACGCCGAGCAGTACTTC CASSSDRADAEQYF NA TRBJ2-7 TRBD1 TRBV5-1
TGCGCCAGCAGCCAAGCCTCGGTTTCTGAAGCTTTCTTT CASSQASVSEAFF NA TRBJ1-1 NA TRBV4-1
TGTGCCAGCAGTGATCTAGCGATCGAGCAGTACTTC CASSDLAIEQYF NA TRBJ2-7 NA TRBV12-3/TRBV12-4
TGTGCCAGTAGTATGTCAGACAGGGGCAACGAGCAGTACTTC CASSMSDRGNEQYF NA TRBJ2-7 TRBD1 TRBV19
TGTGCCATCCGTTCCACAGATACGCAGTATTTT CAIRSTDTQYF NA TRBJ2-3 NA TRBV27
TGTGCCAGCAGCTTGGCTGGAGGAACCGGGGAGCTGTTTTTT CASSLAGGTGELFF NA TRBJ2-2 NA TRBV5-5
TGTGCCAGCACGGGGGGGACAAAAGAGACCCAGTACTTC CASTGGTKETQYF NA TRBJ2-5 TRBD2 TRBV6-5
TGTGCCAGCAGTTTATACGGGGATTTAGGAGTCGCGTACAATGAGCAGTTCTTC CASSLYGDLGVAYNEQFF NA TRBJ2-1 NA TRBV27
TGTGCCAGCAGCTTGGCAGGCCCAGTGCGAGATACGCAGTATTTT CASSLAGPVRDTQYF NA TRBJ2-3 NA TRBV5-4
TGTGCCAGCAGCTCACCGGGACAGGGGGCGGGTGGCTACACCTTC CASSSPGQGAGGYTF once TRBJ1-2 TRBD1 TRBV7-2
TGCGCCAGCAGCTTGGAGCGGTTATACGAGCAGTACTTC CASSLERLYEQYF NA TRBJ2-7 NA TRBV5-1
TGTGCCAGCAGTCCCGGGACAGCCAATTCACCCCTCCACTTT CASSPGTANSPLHF NA TRBJ1-6 TRBD1 TRBV6-5
TGTGCCAGCTCCCTGGCACGGGAAACGTTTTACGAGCAGTACTTC CASSLARETFYEQYF NA TRBJ2-7 NA TRBV18
TGTGCCAGCAGTGACAATTTCGGCTACACCTTC CASSDNFGYTF NA TRBJ1-2 NA TRBV28
TGTGCCAGCAGTTACGTAACAGTCCCCTACGAGCAGTACTTC CASSYVTVPYEQYF NA TRBJ2-7 NA TRBV6-2/TRBV6-3
TGTGCCAGCAGCCCAGGGACAGGGCACAATCAGCCCCAGCATTTT CASSPGTGHNQPQHF NA TRBJ1-5 TRBD1 TRBV9
TGTGCCAGTAGTATCCCCAAAAGACTAGCGGGAGGGCTGGATGAAGAGACCCAGTACTTC CASSIPKRLAGGLDEETQYF NA TRBJ2-5 TRBD2 TRBV19
TGCAGTGCTAGTCTCGGACAGGGTACCTACGAGCAGTACTTC CSASLGQGTYEQYF NA TRBJ2-7 TRBD1 TRBV20-1
TGCGCCAGCTGGACAGGGGTGGATACGCAGTATTTT CASWTGVDTQYF NA TRBJ2-3 TRBD1 TRBV10-1
TGTGCCAGTAGTATAGATCGAGCAGGGTATTCACCCCTCCACTTT CASSIDRAGYSPLHF NA TRBJ1-6 NA TRBV19
TGTGCCAGCTGTCCACTAGCAGGCGGGGATACGCAGTATTTT CASCPLAGGDTQYF NA TRBJ2-3 NA TRBV2
TGTGCCAGCAGCTTATCGACAGGTGGGAGAGATACGCAGTATTTT CASSLSTGGRDTQYF NA TRBJ2-3 NA TRBV7-9
TGTGCCAGTAGTATAGACAGTAGCAATCAGCCCCAGCATTTT CASSIDSSNQPQHF few TRBJ1-5 NA TRBV19
TGTGCCAGCAGCGCGATTCTGGGACAGACCTACGAGCAGTACTTC CASSAILGQTYEQYF NA TRBJ2-7 TRBD1 TRBV11-2
TGTGCCAGCAGCCAACGGTCGGGATCCTGGGACACTGAAGCTTTCTTT CASSQRSGSWDTEAFF once TRBJ1-1 NA TRBV3-1/TRBV3-2